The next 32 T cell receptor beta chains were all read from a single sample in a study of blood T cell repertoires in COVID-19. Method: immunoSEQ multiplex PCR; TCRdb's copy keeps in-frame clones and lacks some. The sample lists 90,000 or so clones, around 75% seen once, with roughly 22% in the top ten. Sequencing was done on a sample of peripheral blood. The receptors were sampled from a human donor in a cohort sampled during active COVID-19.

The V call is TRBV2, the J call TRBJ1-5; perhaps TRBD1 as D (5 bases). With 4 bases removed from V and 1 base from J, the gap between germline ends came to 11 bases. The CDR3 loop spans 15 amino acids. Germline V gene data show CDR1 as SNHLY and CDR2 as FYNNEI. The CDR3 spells CASSVITGSNQPQHF. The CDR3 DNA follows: TGTGCCAGCAGTGTTATAACAGGAAGCAATCAGCCCCAGCATTTT. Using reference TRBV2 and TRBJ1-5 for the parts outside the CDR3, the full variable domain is EPEVTQTPSHQVTQMGQEVILRCVPISNHLYFYWYRQILGQKVEFLVSFYNNEISEKSEIFDDQFSVERPDGSNFTLKIRSTKLEDSAMYFCASSVITGSNQPQHFGDGTRLSIL.

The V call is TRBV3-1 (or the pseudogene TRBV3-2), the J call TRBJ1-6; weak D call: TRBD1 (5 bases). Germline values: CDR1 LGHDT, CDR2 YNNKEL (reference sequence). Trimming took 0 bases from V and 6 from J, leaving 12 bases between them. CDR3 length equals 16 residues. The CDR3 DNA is TGTGCCAGCAGCCAAGAACCCAGGGCACGTAATTCACCCCTCCACTTT. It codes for CASSQEPRARNSPLHF.

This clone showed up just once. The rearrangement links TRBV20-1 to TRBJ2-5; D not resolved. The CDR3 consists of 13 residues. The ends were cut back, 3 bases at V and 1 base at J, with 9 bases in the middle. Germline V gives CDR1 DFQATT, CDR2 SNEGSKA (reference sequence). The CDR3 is CSASAFSQETQYF. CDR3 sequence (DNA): TGCAGTGCTAGTGCTTTCTCCCAAGAGACCCAGTACTTC.

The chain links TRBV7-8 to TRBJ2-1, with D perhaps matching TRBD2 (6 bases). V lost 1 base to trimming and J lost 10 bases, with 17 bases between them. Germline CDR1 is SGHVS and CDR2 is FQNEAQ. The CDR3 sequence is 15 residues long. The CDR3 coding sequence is TGTGCCAGCAGCTTAGTATCGACTAGGCAGTCGGAGCAGTTCTTC. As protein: CASSLVSTRQSEQFF.

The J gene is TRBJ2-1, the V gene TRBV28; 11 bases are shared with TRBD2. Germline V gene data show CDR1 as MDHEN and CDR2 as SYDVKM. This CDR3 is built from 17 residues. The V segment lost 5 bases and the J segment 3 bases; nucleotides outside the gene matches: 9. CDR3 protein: CASSELAGARLYNEQFF. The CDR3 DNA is TGTGCCAGCAGTGAACTAGCGGGAGCAAGACTCTACAATGAGCAGTTCTTC.

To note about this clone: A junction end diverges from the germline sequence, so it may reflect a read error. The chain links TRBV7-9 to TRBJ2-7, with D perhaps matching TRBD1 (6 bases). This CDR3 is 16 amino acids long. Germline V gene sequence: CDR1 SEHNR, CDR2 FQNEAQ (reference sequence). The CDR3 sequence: CASSVARDTETYEQYF. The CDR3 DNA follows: TGTGCCAGCAGCGTAGCACGGGACACCGAGACCTACGAGCAGTACTTC.

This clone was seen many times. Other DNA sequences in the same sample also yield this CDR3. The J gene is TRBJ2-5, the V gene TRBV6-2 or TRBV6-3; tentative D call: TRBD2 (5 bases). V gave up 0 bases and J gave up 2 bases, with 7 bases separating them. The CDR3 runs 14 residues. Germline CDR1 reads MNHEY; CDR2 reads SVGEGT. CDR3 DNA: TGTGCCAGCAGTTACTCACGCGGGCAAGAGACCCAGTACTTC. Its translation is CASSYSRGQETQYF.

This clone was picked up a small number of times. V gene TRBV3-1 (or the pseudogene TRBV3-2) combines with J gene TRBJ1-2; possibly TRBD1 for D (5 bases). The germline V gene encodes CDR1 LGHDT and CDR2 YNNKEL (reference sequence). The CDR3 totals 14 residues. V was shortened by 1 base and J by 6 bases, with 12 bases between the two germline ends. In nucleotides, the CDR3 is TGTGCCAGCAGCCAAGCGGCCCCGGGGGATGGCTACACCTTC. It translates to CASSQAAPGDGYTF.

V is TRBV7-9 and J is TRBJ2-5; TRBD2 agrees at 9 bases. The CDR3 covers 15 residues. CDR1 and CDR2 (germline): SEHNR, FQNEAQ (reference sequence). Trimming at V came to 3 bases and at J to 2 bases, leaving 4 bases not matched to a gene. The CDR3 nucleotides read TGTGCCAGCAGCTTTAGTAGCGGGAGACAAGAGACCCAGTACTTC. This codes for CASSFSSGRQETQYF.

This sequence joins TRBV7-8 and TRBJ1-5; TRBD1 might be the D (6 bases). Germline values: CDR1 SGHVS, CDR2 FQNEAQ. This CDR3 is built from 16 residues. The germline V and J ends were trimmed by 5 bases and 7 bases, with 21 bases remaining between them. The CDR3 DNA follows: TGTGCCAGCAGCACCAATGGGGGCTCAGGCTCCCAGCCCCAGCATTTT. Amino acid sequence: CASSTNGGSGSQPQHF.

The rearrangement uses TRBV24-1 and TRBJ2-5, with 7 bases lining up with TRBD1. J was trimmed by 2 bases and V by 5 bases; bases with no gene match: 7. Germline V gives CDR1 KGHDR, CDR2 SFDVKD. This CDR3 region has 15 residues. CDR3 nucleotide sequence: TGTGCCACCAGTGGGTGGGGGACAGCACAAGAGACCCAGTACTTC. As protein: CATSGWGTAQETQYF.

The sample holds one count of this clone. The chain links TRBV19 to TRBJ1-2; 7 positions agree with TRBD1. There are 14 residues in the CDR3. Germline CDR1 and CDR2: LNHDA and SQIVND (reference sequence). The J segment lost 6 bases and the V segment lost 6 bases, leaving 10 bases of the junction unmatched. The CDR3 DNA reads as TGTGCCAGTAGGAGCGACAGGGATTTGCATGGCTACACCTTC. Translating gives CASRSDRDLHGYTF.

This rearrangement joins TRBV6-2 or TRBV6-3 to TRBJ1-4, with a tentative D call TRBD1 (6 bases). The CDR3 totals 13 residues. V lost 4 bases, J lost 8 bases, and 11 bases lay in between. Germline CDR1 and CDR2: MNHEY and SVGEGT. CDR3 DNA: TGTGCCAGCAGTTCGACAGGTGGAGAAAAACTGTTTTTT. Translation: CASSSTGGEKLFF.

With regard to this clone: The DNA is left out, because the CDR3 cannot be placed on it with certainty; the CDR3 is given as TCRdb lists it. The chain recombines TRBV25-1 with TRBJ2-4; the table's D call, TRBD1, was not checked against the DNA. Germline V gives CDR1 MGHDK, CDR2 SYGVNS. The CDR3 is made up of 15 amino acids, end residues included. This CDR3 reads CASSTSTGAKNIQYF.

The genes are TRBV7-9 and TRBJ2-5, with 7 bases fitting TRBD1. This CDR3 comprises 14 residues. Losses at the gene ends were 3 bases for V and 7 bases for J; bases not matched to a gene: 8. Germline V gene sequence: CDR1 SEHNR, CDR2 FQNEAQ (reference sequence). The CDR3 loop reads CASSLVGTEGTQYF. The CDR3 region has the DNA TGTGCCAGCAGCTTGGTTGGGACAGAAGGGACCCAGTACTTC. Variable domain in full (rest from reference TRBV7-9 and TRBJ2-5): DTGVSQNPRHKITKRGQNVTFRCDPISEHNRLYWYRQTLGQGPEFLTYFQNEAQLEKSRLLSDRFSAERPKGSFSTLEIQRTEQGDSAMYLCASSLVGTEGTQYFGPGTRLLVL.

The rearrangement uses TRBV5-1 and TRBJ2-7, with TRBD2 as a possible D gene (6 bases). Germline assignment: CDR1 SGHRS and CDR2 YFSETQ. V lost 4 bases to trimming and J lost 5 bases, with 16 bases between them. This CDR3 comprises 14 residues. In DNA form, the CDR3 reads TGCGCCAGCAGCAGGGGACTGGGGCGGGACGAGCAGTACTTC. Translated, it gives CASSRGLGRDEQYF.

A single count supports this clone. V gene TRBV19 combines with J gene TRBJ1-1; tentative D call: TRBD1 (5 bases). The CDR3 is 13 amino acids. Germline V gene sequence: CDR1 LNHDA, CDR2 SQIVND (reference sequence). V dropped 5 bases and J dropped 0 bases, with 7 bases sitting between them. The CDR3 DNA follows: TGTGCCAGTAGTTACAGGCTGAACACTGAAGCTTTCTTT. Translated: CASSYRLNTEAFF.

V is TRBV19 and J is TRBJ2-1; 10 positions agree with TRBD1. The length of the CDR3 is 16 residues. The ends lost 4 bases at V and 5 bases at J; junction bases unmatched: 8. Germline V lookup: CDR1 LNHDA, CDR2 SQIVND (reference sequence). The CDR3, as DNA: TGTGCCAGTAGTACCCTGGGACAGGGGAACCACAATGAGCAGTTCTTC. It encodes CASSTLGQGNHNEQFF. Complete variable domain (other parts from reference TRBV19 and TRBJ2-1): DGGITQSPKYLFRKEGQNVTLSCEQNLNHDAMYWYRQDPGQGLRLIYYSQIVNDFQKGDIAEGYSVSREKKESFPLTVTSAQKNPTAFYLCASSTLGQGNHNEQFFGPGTRLTVL.

The CDR3 region has the DNA TGTGCCAGCAGCGCGACAGGGGCGTCCTACGAGCAGTACTTC. The encoded protein is CASSATGASYEQYF. The chain links TRBV9 to TRBJ2-7; 8 bases match TRBD1. Per the germline V gene, CDR1 is SGDLS and CDR2 is YYNGEE. V shed 3 bases, J shed 1 base, and the junction held 3 bases outside the gene matches. This CDR3 has 14 amino acids.

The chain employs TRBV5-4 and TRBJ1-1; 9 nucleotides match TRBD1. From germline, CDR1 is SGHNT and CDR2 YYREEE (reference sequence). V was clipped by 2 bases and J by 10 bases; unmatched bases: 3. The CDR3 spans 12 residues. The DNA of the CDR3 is TGTGCCAGCAGCTTAGACAGGGGGGGAGCTTTCTTT. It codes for CASSLDRGGAFF.

CDR3 sequence: CASSQPDRGNEQFF. Written as DNA, the CDR3 is TGTGCCAGCAGTCAACCGGACAGGGGGAATGAGCAGTTCTTC. The genes are TRBV11-3 and TRBJ2-1; 10 positions match TRBD1. The CDR3 loop spans 14 amino acids. With 6 bases clipped from V and 7 bases from J, the junction kept 6 bases outside the gene matches. Germline CDR1 SGHNT, CDR2 YENEEA.

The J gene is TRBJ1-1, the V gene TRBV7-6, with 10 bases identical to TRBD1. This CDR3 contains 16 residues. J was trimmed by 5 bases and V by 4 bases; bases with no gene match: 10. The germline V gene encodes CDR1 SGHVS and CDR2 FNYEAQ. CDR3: CASSSRDRGSRTEAFF. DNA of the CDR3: TGTGCCAGCAGCTCCCGGGACAGGGGAAGTAGAACTGAAGCTTTCTTT. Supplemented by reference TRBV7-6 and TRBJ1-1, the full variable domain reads GAGVSQSPRYKVTKRGQDVALRCDPISGHVSLYWYRQALGQGPEFLTYFNYEAQQDKSGLPNDRFSAERPEGSISTLTIQRTEQRDSAMYRCASSSRDRGSRTEAFFGQGTRLTVV.

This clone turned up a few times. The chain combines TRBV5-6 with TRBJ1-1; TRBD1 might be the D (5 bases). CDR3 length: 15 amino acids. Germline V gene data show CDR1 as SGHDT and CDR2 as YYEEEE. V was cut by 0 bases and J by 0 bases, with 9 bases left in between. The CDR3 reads CASSLVGGVNTEAFF. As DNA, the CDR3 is TGTGCCAGCAGCTTGGTAGGAGGGGTGAACACTGAAGCTTTCTTT.

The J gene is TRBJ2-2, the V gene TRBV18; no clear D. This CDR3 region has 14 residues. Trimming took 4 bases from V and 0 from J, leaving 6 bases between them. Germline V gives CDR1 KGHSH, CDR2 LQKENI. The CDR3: CASSRAANTGELFF. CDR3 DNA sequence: TGTGCCAGCTCACGGGCAGCGAACACCGGGGAGCTGTTTTTT.

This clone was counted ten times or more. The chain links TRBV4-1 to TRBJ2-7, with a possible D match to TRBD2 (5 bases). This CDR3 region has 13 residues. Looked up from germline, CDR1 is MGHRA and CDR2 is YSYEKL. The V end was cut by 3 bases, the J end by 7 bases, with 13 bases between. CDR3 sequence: CASSQRSGSEQYF. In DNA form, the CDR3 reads TGCGCCAGCAGCCAGAGATCTGGGAGTGAGCAGTACTTC.

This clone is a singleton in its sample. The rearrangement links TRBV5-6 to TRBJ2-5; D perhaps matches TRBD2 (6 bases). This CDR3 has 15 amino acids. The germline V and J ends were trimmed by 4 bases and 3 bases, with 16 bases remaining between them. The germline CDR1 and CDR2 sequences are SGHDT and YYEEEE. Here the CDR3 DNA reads TGTGCCAGCAGCCGGAGGACTAACGGGGAAGAGACCCAGTACTTC. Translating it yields CASSRRTNGEETQYF.

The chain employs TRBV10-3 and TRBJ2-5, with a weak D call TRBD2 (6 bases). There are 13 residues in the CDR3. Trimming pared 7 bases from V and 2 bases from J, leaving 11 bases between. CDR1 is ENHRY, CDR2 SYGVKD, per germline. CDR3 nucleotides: TGTGCCATCAATGCGGGACGGCAAGAGACCCAGTACTTC. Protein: CAINAGRQETQYF.

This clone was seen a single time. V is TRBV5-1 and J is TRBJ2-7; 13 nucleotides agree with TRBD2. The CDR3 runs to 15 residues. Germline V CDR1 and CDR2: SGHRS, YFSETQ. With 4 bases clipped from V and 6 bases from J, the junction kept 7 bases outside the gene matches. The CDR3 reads CASSPGLAGASEQYF. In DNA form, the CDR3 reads TGCGCCAGCAGCCCCGGACTAGCGGGAGCTTCCGAGCAGTACTTC.

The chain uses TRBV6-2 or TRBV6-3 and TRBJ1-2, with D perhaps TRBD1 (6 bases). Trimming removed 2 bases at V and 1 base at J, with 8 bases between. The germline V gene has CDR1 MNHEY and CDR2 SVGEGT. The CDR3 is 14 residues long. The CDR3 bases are TGTGCCAGCAGTTACGCAGGGGTTAACTATGGCTACACCTTC. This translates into CASSYAGVNYGYTF.

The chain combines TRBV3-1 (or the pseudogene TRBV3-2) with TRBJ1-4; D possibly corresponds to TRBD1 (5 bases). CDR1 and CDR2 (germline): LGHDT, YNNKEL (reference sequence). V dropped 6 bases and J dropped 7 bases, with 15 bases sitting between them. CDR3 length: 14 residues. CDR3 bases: TGTGCCAGCAGGGGGACTGAGGAATCTGAAAAACTGTTTTTT. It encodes CASRGTEESEKLFF.

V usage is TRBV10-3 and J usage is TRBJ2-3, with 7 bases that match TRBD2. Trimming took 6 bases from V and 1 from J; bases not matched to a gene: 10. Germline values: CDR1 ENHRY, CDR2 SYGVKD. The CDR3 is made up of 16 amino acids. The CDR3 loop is CAIRPGGGGGTDTQYF. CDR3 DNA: TGTGCCATCAGACCGGGGGGTGGGGGGGGCACAGATACGCAGTATTTT.

The CDR3 nucleotides are TGTGCCACCAGCAGAGGGGCTAGCGGGGATAGGTACTTC. Translating gives CATSRGASGDRYF. The chain has TRBV15 and TRBJ2-4, with TRBD2 identical over 9 bases. The CDR3 is made up of 13 amino acids. The trim removed 1 base at V and 15 bases at J, leaving 7 bases unmatched. The V gene's germline CDR1 is LNHNV and CDR2 YYDKDF (reference sequence).